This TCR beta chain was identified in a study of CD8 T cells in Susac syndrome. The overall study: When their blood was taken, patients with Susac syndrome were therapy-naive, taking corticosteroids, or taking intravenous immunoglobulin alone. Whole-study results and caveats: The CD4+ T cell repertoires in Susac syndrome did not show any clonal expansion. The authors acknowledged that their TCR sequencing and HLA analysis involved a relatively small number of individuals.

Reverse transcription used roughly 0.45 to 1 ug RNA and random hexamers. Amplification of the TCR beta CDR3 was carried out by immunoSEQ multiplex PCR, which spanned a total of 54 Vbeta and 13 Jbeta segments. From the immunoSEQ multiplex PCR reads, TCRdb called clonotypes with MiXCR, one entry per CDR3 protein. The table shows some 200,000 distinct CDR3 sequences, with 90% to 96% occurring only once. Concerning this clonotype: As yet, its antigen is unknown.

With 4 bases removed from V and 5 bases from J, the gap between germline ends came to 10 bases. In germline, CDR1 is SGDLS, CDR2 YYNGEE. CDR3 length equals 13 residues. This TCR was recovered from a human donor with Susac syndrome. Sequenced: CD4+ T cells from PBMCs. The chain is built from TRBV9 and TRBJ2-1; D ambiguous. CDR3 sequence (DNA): TGTGCCAGCAGCCCAATAAGGAACAATGAGCAGTTCTTC. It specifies CASSPIRNNEQFF.